The entry below gives a single TCR beta chain sequence along with its context. Its specificity is unknown. This sample stems from a study of B cell selection in AIRE deficiency. Findings of the study overall: Of roughly 3,300 shared Treg TCRbeta sequences, 31.6% were healthy-donor-only and around 8.6% patient-only. Tconv and Treg cells from AIRE-deficient patients resembled healthy donors in TCRBV usage, CDR3 length and diversity. Shared Treg sequences were biased toward short CDR3s with few non-templated nucleotide insertions.

TCRdb's copy holds only in-frame clones and misses some; the assay was immunoSEQ multiplex PCR. The sample shows 25,000 to 30,000 clones, 95% to 96% of them seen only once. The ends were cut back, 3 bases at V and 3 bases at J, with 9 bases in the middle. Germline V gives CDR1 SGHTA, CDR2 FQGNSA. The CDR3 covers 13 residues. Sorting defined conventional CD4 T cells as CD4+CD127+. Healthy unrelated donors supplied the control samples. This TCR was recovered from a human donor in good health. V gene TRBV7-2 combines with J gene TRBJ2-7; D unclear. Specimen: CD4+CD127+ conventional T cells sorted from PBMCs. The CDR3: CASSLTGDYEQYF. The CDR3, as DNA: TGTGCCAGCAGCTTGACCGGTGACTACGAGCAGTACTTC.